This T cell receptor beta chain stems from a study of read filtering for tumor transcriptome and immune sequencing. For the study at large: Revised staging placed fewer than ten patients in R-ISS I, about 15 in II, 6 or 7 in III.

From 300 to 400 ng of RNA, a library with molecular barcoded alpha/delta and beta/gamma adaptors was made. From the reads, TCRdb called clonotypes with MiXCR, one entry per CDR3 protein. Of roughly 68,000 distinct CDR3 sequences listed, approximately 15% were seen once; the top ten hold around 43%. After removal of 4 bases from V and 9 bases from J, the junction contained 9 bases not matched to a gene. Germline V lookup: CDR1 SGHVS, CDR2 FNYEAQ. This CDR3 is 14 amino acids long. This clonotype qualifies as medium-sized. Its antigen is as yet unknown. Overall study results and limits: The CD138-negative fraction was mixed bone marrow immune cells, not pure T cells.

The gene calls are TRBV7-6 and TRBJ2-1; TRBD1 matches 7 bases. The sequence came from a donor aged 40 or over with multiple myeloma. Sequenced material: a population of CD138-negative cells sorted from bone marrow. The CDR3 sequence: CASSSETGETEQFF. CDR3 sequence (DNA): TGTGCCAGCAGCTCCGAAACAGGGGAGACTGAGCAGTTCTTC.